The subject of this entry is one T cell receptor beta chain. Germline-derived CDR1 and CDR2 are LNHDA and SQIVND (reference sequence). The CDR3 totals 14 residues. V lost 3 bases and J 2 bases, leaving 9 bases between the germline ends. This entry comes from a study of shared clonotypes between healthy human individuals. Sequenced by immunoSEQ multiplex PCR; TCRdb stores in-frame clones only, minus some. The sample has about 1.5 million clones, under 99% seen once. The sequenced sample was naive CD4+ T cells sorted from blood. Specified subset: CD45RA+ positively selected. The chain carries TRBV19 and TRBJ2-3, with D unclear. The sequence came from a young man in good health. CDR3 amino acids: CASSIRTNTDTQYF. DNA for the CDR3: TGTGCCAGTAGTATTAGAACAAACACAGATACGCAGTATTTT.